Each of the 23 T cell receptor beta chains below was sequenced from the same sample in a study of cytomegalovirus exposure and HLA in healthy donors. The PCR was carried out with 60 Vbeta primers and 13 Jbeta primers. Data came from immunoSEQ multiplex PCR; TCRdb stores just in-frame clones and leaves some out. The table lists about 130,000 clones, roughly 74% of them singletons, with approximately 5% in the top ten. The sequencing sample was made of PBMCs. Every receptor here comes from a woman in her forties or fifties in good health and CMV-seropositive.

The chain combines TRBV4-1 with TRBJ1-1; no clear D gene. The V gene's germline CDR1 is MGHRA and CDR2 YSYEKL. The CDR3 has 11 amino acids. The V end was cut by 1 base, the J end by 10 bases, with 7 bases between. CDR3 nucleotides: TGCGCCAGCAGCCAAGGAGGAAGAGCTTTCTTT. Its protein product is CASSQGGRAFF.

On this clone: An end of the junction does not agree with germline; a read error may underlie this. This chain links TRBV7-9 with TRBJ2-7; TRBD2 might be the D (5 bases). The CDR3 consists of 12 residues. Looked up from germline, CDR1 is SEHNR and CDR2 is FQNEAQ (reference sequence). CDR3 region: CSSRPEGYEQYF. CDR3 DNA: TGTTCCAGCAGACCCGAGGGCTACGAGCAGTACTTC. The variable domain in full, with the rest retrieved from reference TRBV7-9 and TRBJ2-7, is DTGVSQNPRHKITKRGQNVTFRCDPISEHNRLYWYRQTLGQGPEFLTYFQNEAQLEKSRLLSDRFSAERPKGSFSTLEIQRTEQGDSAMYLCSSRPEGYEQYFGPGTRLTVT.

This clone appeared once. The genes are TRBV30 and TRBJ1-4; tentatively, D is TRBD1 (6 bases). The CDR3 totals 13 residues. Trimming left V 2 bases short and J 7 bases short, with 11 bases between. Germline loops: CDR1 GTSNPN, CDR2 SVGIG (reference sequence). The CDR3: CAWSQQGGEKLFF. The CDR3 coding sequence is TGTGCCTGGAGTCAACAGGGTGGTGAAAAACTGTTTTTT. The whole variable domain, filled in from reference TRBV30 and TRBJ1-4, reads SQTIHQWPATLVQPVGSPLSLECTVEGTSNPNLYWYRQAAGRGLQLLFYSVGIGQISSEVPQNLSASRPQDRQFILSSKKLLLSDSGFYLCAWSQQGGEKLFFGSGTQLSVL.

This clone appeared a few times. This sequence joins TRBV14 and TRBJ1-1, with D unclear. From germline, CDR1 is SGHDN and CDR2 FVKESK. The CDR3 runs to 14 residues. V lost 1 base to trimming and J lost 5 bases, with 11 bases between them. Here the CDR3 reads CASSQAGIGTEAFF. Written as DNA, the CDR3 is TGTGCCAGCAGCCAAGCGGGAATAGGGACTGAAGCTTTCTTT.

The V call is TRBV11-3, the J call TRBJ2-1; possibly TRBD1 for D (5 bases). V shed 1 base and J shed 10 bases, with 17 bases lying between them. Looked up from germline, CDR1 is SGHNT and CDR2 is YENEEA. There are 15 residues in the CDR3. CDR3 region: CASSLASGAKVEQFF. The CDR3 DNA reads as TGTGCCAGCAGCTTAGCATCTGGGGCTAAGGTCGAGCAGTTCTTC.

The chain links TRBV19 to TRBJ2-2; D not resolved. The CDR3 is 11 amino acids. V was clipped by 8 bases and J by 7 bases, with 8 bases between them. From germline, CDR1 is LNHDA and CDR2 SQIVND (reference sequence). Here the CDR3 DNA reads TGTGCCAGTCAACTCTTCGGGGAGCTGTTTTTT. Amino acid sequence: CASQLFGELFF.

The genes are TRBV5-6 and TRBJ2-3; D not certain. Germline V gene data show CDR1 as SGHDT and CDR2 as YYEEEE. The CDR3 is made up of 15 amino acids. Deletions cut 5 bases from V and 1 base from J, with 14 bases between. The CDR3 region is CASSLYHGGTDTQYF. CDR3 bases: TGTGCCAGCAGTTTATACCATGGAGGCACAGATACGCAGTATTTT.

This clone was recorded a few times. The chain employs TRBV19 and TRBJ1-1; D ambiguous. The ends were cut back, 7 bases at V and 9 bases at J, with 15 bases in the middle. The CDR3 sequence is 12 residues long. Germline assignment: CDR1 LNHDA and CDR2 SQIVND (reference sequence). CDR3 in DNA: TGTGCCAGTAATTTTAATCTGGGCCAAGCTTTCTTT. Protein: CASNFNLGQAFF.

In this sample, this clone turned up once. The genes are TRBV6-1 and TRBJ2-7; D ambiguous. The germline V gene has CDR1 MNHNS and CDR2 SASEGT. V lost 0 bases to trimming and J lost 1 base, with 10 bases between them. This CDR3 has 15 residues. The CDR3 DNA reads TGTGCCAGCAGTGAAGCGCTATGGGCGTCCTACGAGCAGTACTTC. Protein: CASSEALWASYEQYF.

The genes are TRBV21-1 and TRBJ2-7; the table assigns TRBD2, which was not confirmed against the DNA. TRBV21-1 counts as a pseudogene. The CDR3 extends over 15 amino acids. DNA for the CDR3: TGTCCCAGCAGCACGGCCGGGCGGGGGGCTTACGAGCAGTACTTC. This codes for CPSSTAGRGAYEQYF.

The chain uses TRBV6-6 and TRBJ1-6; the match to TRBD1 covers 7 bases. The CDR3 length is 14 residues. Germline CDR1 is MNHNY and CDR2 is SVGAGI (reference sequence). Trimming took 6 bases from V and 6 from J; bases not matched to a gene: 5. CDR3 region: CASSETGSNSPLHF. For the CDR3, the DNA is TGTGCCAGCAGCGAGACAGGGAGTAATTCACCCCTCCACTTT.

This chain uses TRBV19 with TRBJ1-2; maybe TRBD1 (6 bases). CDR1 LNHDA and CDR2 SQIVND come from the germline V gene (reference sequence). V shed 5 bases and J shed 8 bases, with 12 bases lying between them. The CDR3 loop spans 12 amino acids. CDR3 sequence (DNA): TGTGCCAGTAGTTCCAGGGGAAGCGGCTACACCTTC. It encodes CASSSRGSGYTF.

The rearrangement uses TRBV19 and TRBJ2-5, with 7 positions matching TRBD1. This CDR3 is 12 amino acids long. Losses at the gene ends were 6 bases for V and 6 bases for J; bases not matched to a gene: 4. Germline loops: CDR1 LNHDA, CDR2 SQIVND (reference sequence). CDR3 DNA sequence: TGTGCCAGTAGGACAGGGAGACAGACCCAGTACTTC. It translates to CASRTGRQTQYF.

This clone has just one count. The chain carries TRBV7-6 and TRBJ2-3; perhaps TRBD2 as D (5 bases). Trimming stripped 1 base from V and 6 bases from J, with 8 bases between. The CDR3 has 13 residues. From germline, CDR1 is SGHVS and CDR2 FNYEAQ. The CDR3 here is CASSLGLADTQYF. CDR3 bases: TGTGCCAGCAGCTTAGGGCTAGCCGATACGCAGTATTTT.

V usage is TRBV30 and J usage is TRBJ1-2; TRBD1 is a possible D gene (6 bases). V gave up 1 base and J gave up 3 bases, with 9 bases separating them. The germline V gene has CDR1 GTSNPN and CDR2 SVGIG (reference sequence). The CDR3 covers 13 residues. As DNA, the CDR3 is TGTGCCTGGAGTGCCTGGACAGACTATGGCTACACCTTC. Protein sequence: CAWSAWTDYGYTF. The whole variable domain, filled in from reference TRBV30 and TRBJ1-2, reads SQTIHQWPATLVQPVGSPLSLECTVEGTSNPNLYWYRQAAGRGLQLLFYSVGIGQISSEVPQNLSASRPQDRQFILSSKKLLLSDSGFYLCAWSAWTDYGYTFGSGTRLTVV.

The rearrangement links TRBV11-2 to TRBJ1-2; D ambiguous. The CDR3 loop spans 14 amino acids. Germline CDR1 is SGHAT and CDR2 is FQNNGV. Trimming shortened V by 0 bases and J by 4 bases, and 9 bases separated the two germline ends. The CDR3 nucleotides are TGTGCCAGCAGCTTAGATCCGGCGGTCTATGGCTACACCTTC. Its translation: CASSLDPAVYGYTF.

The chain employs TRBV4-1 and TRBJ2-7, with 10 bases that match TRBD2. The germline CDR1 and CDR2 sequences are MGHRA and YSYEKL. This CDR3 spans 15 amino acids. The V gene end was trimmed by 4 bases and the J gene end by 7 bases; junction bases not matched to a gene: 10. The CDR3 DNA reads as TGCGCCAGCAGCCCACAAGAGTGGACTAGCGGTGAGCAGTACTTC. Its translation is CASSPQEWTSGEQYF.

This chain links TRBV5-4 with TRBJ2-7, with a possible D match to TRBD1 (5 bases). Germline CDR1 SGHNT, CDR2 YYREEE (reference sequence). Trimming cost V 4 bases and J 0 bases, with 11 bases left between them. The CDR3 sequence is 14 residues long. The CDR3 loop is CASSPRQGSYEQYF. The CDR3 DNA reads TGTGCCAGCAGCCCCCGGCAGGGCTCCTACGAGCAGTACTTC.

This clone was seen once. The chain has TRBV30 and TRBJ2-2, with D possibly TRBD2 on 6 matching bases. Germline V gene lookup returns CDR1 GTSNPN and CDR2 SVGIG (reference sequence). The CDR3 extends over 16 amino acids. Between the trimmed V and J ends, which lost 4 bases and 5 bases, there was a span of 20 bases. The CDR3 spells CAWTPLSRRDTGELFF. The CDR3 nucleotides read TGTGCCTGGACCCCTCTTTCGAGGAGGGATACCGGGGAGCTGTTTTTT.

In nucleotides, the CDR3 is TGTGCCAGCAGTGATACAGGGGGCCGTGAAGCTTTCTTT. Its translation: CASSDTGGREAFF. The gene calls are TRBV2 and TRBJ1-1; 9 bases are a match to TRBD1. J was trimmed by 7 bases and V by 3 bases; bases with no gene match: 3. The CDR3 runs to 13 residues. Germline CDR1 and CDR2: SNHLY and FYNNEI.

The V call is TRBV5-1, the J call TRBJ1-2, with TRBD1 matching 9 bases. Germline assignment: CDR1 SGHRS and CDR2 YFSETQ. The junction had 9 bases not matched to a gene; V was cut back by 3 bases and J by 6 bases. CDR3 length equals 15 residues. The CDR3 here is CASSSAGQGEDGYTF. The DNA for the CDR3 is TGCGCCAGCAGCTCGGCGGGACAGGGCGAGGATGGCTACACCTTC.

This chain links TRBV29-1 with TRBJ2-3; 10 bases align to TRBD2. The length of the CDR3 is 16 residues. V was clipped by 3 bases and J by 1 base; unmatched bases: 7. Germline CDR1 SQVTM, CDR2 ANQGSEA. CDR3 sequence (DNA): TGCAGCGTTGACCCCCCAGCGGGGGGGGGCACAGATACGCAGTATTTT. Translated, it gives CSVDPPAGGGTDTQYF.

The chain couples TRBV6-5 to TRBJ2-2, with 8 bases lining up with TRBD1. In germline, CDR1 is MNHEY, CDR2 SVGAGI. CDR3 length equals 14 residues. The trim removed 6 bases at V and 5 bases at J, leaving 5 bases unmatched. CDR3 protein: CASRFRDRTGELFF. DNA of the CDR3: TGTGCCAGCAGGTTCCGGGACAGGACCGGGGAGCTGTTTTTT.